Each of the 27 T cell receptor beta chains below was sequenced from the same sample in a study of OX40 agonist ivuxolimab in advanced cancers. The assay was immunoSEQ multiplex PCR, and TCRdb's table has in-frame clones only and misses some. This table holds about 19,000 clones, around 79% found once. The sample in question was CD4+ or CD8+ T cells sorted from blood, obtained in a trial of the OX40 agonist ivuxolimab. Source of these receptors: an adult with an advanced solid tumor such as melanoma, head and neck, liver or kidney cancer.

The chain recombines TRBV5-4 with TRBJ1-1; D gene ambiguous. There are 15 residues in the CDR3. From germline, CDR1 is SGHNT and CDR2 YYREEE (reference sequence). The V end lost 1 base, the J end lost 3 bases, and 13 bases lay between the germline ends. The CDR3 loop is CASSLYPDWDTEAFF. The DNA of the CDR3 is TGTGCCAGCAGCTTGTATCCGGATTGGGACACTGAAGCTTTCTTT.

The rearrangement links TRBV27 to TRBJ2-7; D uncertain. Germline V CDR1 and CDR2: MNHEY, SMNVEV (reference sequence). V lost 2 bases to trimming and J lost 3 bases, with 17 bases between them. The CDR3 is 16 amino acids. The CDR3 here is CASSLMGLISHYEQYF. CDR3 bases: TGTGCCAGCAGTTTAATGGGTCTAATATCCCACTACGAGCAGTACTTC.

This clone showed up just a few times. This chain joins TRBV5-1 and TRBJ2-5; D remains ambiguous. Germline V gene lookup returns CDR1 SGHRS and CDR2 YFSETQ. The CDR3 spans 15 residues. The V and J ends lost 5 bases and 4 bases respectively, with 18 bases between them. The CDR3 here is CASSRMDPLGETQYF. The CDR3, as DNA: TGCGCCAGCAGTAGGATGGACCCCTTAGGAGAGACCCAGTACTTC.

This clone was observed once. The chain's CDR3 is CASSRGLAVGTDTQYF. The CDR3 coding sequence is TGTGCCAGCAGCCGCGGACTAGCGGTAGGCACAGATACGCAGTATTTT. The rearrangement uses TRBV13 and TRBJ2-3; TRBD2 matches 10 bases. The junction had 6 bases not matched to a gene; V was cut back by 5 bases and J by 1 base. This CDR3 comprises 16 residues. CDR1 is PRHDT and CDR2 is FYEKMQ in the germline V gene (reference sequence). The full variable domain, rest sourced from reference TRBV13 and TRBJ2-3, is AAGVIQSPRHLIKEKRETATLKCYPIPRHDTVYWYQQGPGQDPQFLISFYEKMQSDKGSIPDRFSAQQFSDYHSELNMSSLELGDSALYFCASSRGLAVGTDTQYFGPGTRLTVL.

This clone was counted many times. The rearrangement links TRBV9 to TRBJ1-5; the D gene is possibly TRBD1 (5 bases). Trimming pared 0 bases from V and 0 bases from J, leaving 10 bases between. CDR1 is SGDLS, CDR2 YYNGEE, per germline. The CDR3 consists of 16 residues. The CDR3 DNA reads TGTGCCAGCAGCGTAGGGGCCGGGGGTAGCAATCAGCCCCAGCATTTT. Translating it yields CASSVGAGGSNQPQHF.

The genes are TRBV29-1 and TRBJ2-1; 7 bases agree with TRBD2. This CDR3 has 13 amino acids. V lost 7 bases, J lost 2 bases, and 5 bases stayed unmatched. From germline, CDR1 is SQVTM and CDR2 ANQGSEA. This CDR3 reads CSAPAGTYNEQFF. The CDR3 nucleotides read TGCAGCGCTCCAGCGGGAACCTACAATGAGCAGTTCTTC.

The chain is built from TRBV7-9 and TRBJ2-1; 7 bases are a match to TRBD1. The CDR3 runs 13 residues. V trimming: 8 bases; J trimming: 4 bases; junction bases outside the gene matches: 5. The germline CDR1 and CDR2 sequences are SEHNR and FQNEAQ (reference sequence). CDR3 nucleotides: TGTGCCAGCCAACAGGGGCTTTACAATGAGCAGTTCTTC. Its protein product is CASQQGLYNEQFF.

This sequence joins TRBV19 and TRBJ1-1; weak D call: TRBD1 (5 bases). CDR1 is LNHDA and CDR2 is SQIVND in the germline V gene (reference sequence). The CDR3 covers 15 residues. V gave up 5 bases and J gave up 2 bases, with 15 bases separating them. The CDR3, as DNA: TGTGCCAGTAGTTTATATAGGACACCTAACACTGAAGCTTTCTTT. Protein sequence: CASSLYRTPNTEAFF.

In its sample, this clone ranks as medium-sized. The gene calls are TRBV2 and TRBJ2-3, with TRBD2 identical over 9 bases. Per germline, CDR1 SNHLY and CDR2 FYNNEI. V lost 8 bases and J lost 3; bases outside the gene matches: 6. The CDR3 has 14 residues. The CDR3 protein is CASAGGPGTDTQYF. CDR3 in DNA: TGTGCCAGCGCGGGAGGGCCTGGTACAGATACGCAGTATTTT.

The gene calls are TRBV25-1 and TRBJ2-5, with D perhaps TRBD1 (6 bases). With 1 base removed from V and 2 bases from J, the gap between germline ends came to 17 bases. Germline V gene sequence: CDR1 MGHDK, CDR2 SYGVNS. CDR3 length: 17 residues. The chain's CDR3 is CASSESATGRWQETQYF. CDR3 nucleotides: TGTGCCAGCAGTGAATCGGCCACAGGGAGATGGCAAGAGACCCAGTACTTC.

The chain combines TRBV7-2 with TRBJ1-1; D is uncertain. The CDR3 length is 11 residues. Germline-derived CDR1 and CDR2 are SGHTA and FQGNSA. The V gene lost 5 bases and the J gene lost 3 bases, with 4 bases spanning the gap. CDR3 region: CASSDYTEAFF. CDR3 nucleotides: TGTGCCAGCAGCGACTACACTGAAGCTTTCTTT.

V is TRBV27 and J is TRBJ2-5, with TRBD2 matching over 7 bases. J lost 4 bases, V lost 6 bases, and 14 bases had no gene match. The CDR3 has 16 residues. Germline V gives CDR1 MNHEY, CDR2 SMNVEV (reference sequence). CDR3 region: CASRAATSALGETQYF. CDR3 coding DNA: TGTGCCAGCAGGGCAGCTACTAGCGCCCTTGGAGAGACCCAGTACTTC.

The chain recombines TRBV6-6 with TRBJ2-1; tentative D call: TRBD2 (6 bases). The V gene's germline CDR1 is MNHNY and CDR2 SVGAGI (reference sequence). CDR3 length: 16 amino acids. The V end lost 0 bases, the J end lost 8 bases, and 17 bases lay between the germline ends. CDR3 protein: CASSYSMAGGSDEQFF. The CDR3 DNA sequence: TGTGCCAGCAGTTACTCGATGGCAGGAGGGAGCGATGAGCAGTTCTTC.

The chain joins TRBV5-5 to TRBJ2-1; D may match TRBD1 or TRBD2 (5 bases each). The CDR3 is made up of 13 amino acids. Between the trimmed V and J ends, which lost 0 bases and 8 bases, there was a span of 9 bases. The germline V gene has CDR1 SGHKS and CDR2 YYEKEE (reference sequence). The CDR3: CASSLEGDHEQFF. CDR3 sequence (DNA): TGTGCCAGCAGCTTGGAAGGGGACCATGAGCAGTTCTTC.

This chain uses TRBV27 with TRBJ2-7; no reliable D call. The CDR3 runs 11 residues. From germline, CDR1 is MNHEY and CDR2 SMNVEV (reference sequence). Trimming cost V 6 bases and J 6 bases, with 9 bases left between them. The CDR3 reads CASSHLGEQYF. The CDR3 DNA follows: TGTGCCAGCAGCCACCTTGGCGAGCAGTACTTC.

The rearrangement links TRBV7-9 to TRBJ2-1; D remains unclear. The ends were cut back, 5 bases at V and 6 bases at J, with 5 bases in the middle. Germline lookup yields CDR1 SEHNR and CDR2 FQNEAQ (reference sequence). This CDR3 has 11 amino acids. The CDR3 protein is CASSPPNEQFF. The CDR3 region has the DNA TGTGCCAGCAGCCCCCCCAATGAGCAGTTCTTC.

The table lists this clone with a count of one. V and J are TRBV5-6 and TRBJ2-3; 9 nucleotides line up with TRBD2. This CDR3 region has 16 residues. Germline trimming cut 0 bases from V and 4 bases from J; bases unmatched to any gene: 6. The germline V gene encodes CDR1 SGHDT and CDR2 YYEEEE. The CDR3 is CASSLGVSGSSDTQYF. The CDR3 region has the DNA TGTGCCAGCAGCTTGGGGGTTAGCGGGAGTTCAGATACGCAGTATTTT.

Worth noting for this clone: Since a much larger clone is just one base distant, this may be a read error. Additional DNA sequences in this sample encode the identical CDR3. The genes are TRBV27 and TRBJ2-7; D is ambiguous. Germline CDR1 and CDR2: MNHEY and SMNVEV (reference sequence). The V and J ends lost 9 bases and 6 bases respectively, with 12 bases between them. The CDR3 length is 11 residues. CDR3 bases: TGTGCCAGTATCTCCCAGTCCGAGCAGTACTTC. It codes for CASISQSEQYF.

The CDR3, as DNA: TGTGCCAGCAGTCGACAGGGAATACGCACAGATACGCAGTATTTT. Its protein product is CASSRQGIRTDTQYF. The V and J genes are TRBV7-9 and TRBJ2-3, with 7 bases aligning to TRBD1. The V gene's germline CDR1 is SEHNR and CDR2 FQNEAQ (reference sequence). V was clipped by 6 bases and J by 1 base; unmatched bases: 7. This CDR3 has 15 residues.

V usage is TRBV29-1 and J usage is TRBJ2-7, with D unresolved. CDR3 length: 12 amino acids. CDR1 is SQVTM and CDR2 is ANQGSEA in the germline V gene. Trimming removed 1 base from V and 6 bases from J, with 10 bases in between. CDR3 sequence (DNA): TGCAGCGTTGAAGCAGGCTGGTCCGAGCAGTACTTC. This encodes CSVEAGWSEQYF.

The CDR3 region is CASTRDGIFNQPQHF. The CDR3 bases are TGTGCCAGCACTCGGGACGGAATTTTCAATCAGCCCCAGCATTTT. J is TRBJ1-5 and V is TRBV6-4, with D perhaps matching TRBD1 (5 bases). The V and J ends lost 7 bases and 3 bases respectively, with 16 bases between them. Germline CDR1 and CDR2: MRHNA and SNTAGT. The CDR3 totals 15 residues.

This rearrangement joins TRBV2 to TRBJ2-7; TRBD1 matches at 7 bases. CDR1 and CDR2 (germline): SNHLY, FYNNEI. This CDR3 comprises 12 residues. The V segment lost 6 bases and the J segment 4 bases; nucleotides outside the gene matches: 3. CDR3 sequence (DNA): TGTGCCAGCAGCCCGACAGGGTACGAGCAGTACTTC. This sequence encodes CASSPTGYEQYF.

The chain links TRBV6-5 to TRBJ1-1; no definite D call. The V end was cut by 0 bases, the J end by 6 bases, with 8 bases between. Germline V gene lookup returns CDR1 MNHEY and CDR2 SVGAGI. The CDR3 sequence is 13 residues long. The CDR3 loop is CASSYSSVAEAFF. The CDR3 region has the DNA TGTGCCAGCAGTTACTCGAGCGTAGCTGAAGCTTTCTTT.

The chain uses TRBV25-1 and TRBJ2-3; a possible D gene is TRBD2 (6 bases). This CDR3 has 12 residues. Per germline, CDR1 MGHDK and CDR2 SYGVNS. V lost 5 bases to trimming and J lost 4 bases, with 7 bases between them. The DNA for the CDR3 is TGTGCCAGCAGTCGACTAGCAGATACGCAGTATTTT. It translates to CASSRLADTQYF. The whole variable domain, filled in from reference TRBV25-1 and TRBJ2-3, reads EADIYQTPRYLVIGTGKKITLECSQTMGHDKMYWYQQDPGMELHLIHYSYGVNSTEKGDLSSESTVSRIRTEHFPLTLESARPSHTSQYLCASSRLADTQYFGPGTRLTVL.

The rearrangement uses TRBV5-8 and TRBJ2-6; D not certain. CDR1 and CDR2 from the germline V gene are SGHTS and YDEGEE. Trimming shortened V by 4 bases and J by 1 base, and 9 bases separated the two germline ends. The CDR3 spans 15 residues. CDR3 sequence: CASSPRLSGANVLTF. As DNA, the CDR3 is TGTGCCAGCAGCCCTCGACTGTCTGGGGCCAACGTCCTGACTTTC. The whole variable domain, filled in from reference TRBV5-8 and TRBJ2-6, reads EAGVTQSPTHLIKTRGQQATLRCSPISGHTSVYWYQQALGLGLQFLLWYDEGEERNRGNFPPRFSGRQFPNYSSELNVNALELEDSALYLCASSPRLSGANVLTFGAGSRLTVL.

The chain combines TRBV28 with TRBJ2-5, with D maybe TRBD2 (6 bases). V dropped 2 bases and J dropped 3 bases, with 10 bases sitting between them. Germline lookup yields CDR1 MDHEN and CDR2 SYDVKM. The CDR3 has 14 residues. DNA for the CDR3: TGTGCCAGCAGTTTAGCGGGACGGGAAGAGACCCAGTACTTC. It specifies CASSLAGREETQYF.

The chain combines TRBV28 with TRBJ2-7; no reliable D call. From germline, CDR1 is MDHEN and CDR2 SYDVKM. The CDR3 contains 14 residues. Trimming cost V 3 bases and J 6 bases, with 15 bases left between them. As DNA, the CDR3 is TGTGCCAGCAGTTTTGCCACGGCAGCTGGCGAGCAGTACTTC. Translation gives CASSFATAAGEQYF.